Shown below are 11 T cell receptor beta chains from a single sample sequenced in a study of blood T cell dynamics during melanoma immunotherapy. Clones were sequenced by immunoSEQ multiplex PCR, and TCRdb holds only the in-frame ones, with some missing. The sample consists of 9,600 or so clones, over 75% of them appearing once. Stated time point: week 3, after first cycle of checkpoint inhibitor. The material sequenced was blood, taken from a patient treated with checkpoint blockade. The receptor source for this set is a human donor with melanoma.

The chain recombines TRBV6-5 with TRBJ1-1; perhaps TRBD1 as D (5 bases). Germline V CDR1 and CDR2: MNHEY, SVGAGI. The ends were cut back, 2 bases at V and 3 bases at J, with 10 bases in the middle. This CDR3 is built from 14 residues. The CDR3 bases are TGTGCCAGCAGTTACGTGGGGCTTTACACTGAAGCTTTCTTT. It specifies CASSYVGLYTEAFF.

CDR3 amino acids: CASSDRGTTDTQYF. Written as DNA, the CDR3 is TGTGCCAGCAGTGACAGGGGAACCACAGATACGCAGTATTTT. The chain couples TRBV6-1 to TRBJ2-3, with TRBD1 as a possible D gene (6 bases). CDR3 size: 14 residues. The V end was cut by 3 bases, the J end by 2 bases, with 9 bases between. CDR1 and CDR2 from the germline V gene are MNHNS and SASEGT.

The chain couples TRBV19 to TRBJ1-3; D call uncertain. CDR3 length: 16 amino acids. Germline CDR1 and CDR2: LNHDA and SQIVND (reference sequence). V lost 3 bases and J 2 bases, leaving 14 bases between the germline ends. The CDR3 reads CASSIPNWYTGNTIYF. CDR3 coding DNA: TGTGCCAGTAGTATCCCCAATTGGTACACTGGAAACACCATATATTTT.

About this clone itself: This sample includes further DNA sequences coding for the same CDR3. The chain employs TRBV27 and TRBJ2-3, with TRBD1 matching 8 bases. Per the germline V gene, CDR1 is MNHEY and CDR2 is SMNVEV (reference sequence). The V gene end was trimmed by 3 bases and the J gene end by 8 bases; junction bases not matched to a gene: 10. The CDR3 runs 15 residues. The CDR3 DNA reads TGTGCCAGCAGTTTCTCCGGGACAGGTCCCAGTACGCAGTATTTT. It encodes CASSFSGTGPSTQYF.

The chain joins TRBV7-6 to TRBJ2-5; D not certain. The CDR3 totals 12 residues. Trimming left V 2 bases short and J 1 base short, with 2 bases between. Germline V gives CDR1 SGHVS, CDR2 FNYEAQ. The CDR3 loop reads CASSLPQETQYF. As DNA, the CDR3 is TGTGCCAGCAGCTTACCCCAAGAGACCCAGTACTTC.

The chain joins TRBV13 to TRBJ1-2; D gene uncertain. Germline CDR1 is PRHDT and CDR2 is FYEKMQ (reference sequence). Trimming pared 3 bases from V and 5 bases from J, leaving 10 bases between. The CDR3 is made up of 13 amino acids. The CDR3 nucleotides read TGTGCCAGCAGCTTGGTACAGAGTTATGGCTACACCTTC. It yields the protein CASSLVQSYGYTF.

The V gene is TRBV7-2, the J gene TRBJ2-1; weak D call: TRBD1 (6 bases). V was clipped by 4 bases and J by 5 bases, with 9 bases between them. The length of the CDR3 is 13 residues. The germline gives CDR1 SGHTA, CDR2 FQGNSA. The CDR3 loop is CASSWTVDNEQFF. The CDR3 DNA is TGTGCCAGCAGCTGGACAGTTGACAATGAGCAGTTCTTC.

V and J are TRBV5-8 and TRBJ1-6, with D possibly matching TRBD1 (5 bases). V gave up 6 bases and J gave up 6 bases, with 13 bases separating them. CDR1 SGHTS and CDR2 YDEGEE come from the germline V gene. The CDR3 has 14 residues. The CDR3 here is CASIPRGVNSPLHF. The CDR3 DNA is TGTGCCAGCATCCCCCGAGGGGTTAATTCACCCCTCCACTTT. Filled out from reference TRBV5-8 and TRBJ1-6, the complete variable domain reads EAGVTQSPTHLIKTRGQQATLRCSPISGHTSVYWYQQALGLGLQFLLWYDEGEERNRGNFPPRFSGRQFPNYSSELNVNALELEDSALYLCASIPRGVNSPLHFGNGTRLTVT.

Written as DNA, the CDR3 is TGTGCCAGCAGCCCATGGACAGGAGAGACCCAGTACTTC. The encoded protein is CASSPWTGETQYF. The chain is built from TRBV7-2 and TRBJ2-5, with 7 bases that match TRBD1. Trimming removed 5 bases from V and 4 bases from J; junction bases left unmatched: 4. The CDR3 spans 13 residues. In germline, CDR1 is SGHTA, CDR2 FQGNSA.

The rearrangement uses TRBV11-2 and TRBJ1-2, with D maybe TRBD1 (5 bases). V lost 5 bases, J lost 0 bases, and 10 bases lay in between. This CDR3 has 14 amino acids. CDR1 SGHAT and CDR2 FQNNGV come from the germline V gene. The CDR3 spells CASSGGTSNYGYTF. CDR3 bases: TGTGCCAGCAGCGGAGGGACCTCTAACTATGGCTACACCTTC.

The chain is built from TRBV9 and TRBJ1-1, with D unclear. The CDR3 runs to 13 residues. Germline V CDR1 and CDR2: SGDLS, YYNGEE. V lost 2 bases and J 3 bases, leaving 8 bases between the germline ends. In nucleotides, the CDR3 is TGTGCCAGCAGCGTCCTCTGGGACACTGAAGCTTTCTTT. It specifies CASSVLWDTEAFF.